This TCR beta chain was retrieved from a study of control samples from healthy donors and cancer patients. CDR1 is MNHEY and CDR2 is SVGEGT in the germline V gene. The CDR3 spans 15 residues. Deletions cut 2 bases from V and 1 base from J, with 9 bases between. Sequenced by immunoSEQ multiplex PCR; TCRdb stores in-frame clones only, minus some. The sample lists some 130,000 clones, about 93% occurring once. The origin of this receptor is a man in his forties or fifties with head and neck cancer. The genes are TRBV6-2 or TRBV6-3 and TRBJ1-5; no clear D. The sequenced sample consisted of PBMCs. The CDR3 DNA is TGTGCCAGCAGTTACATTAGCTACAGCAATCAGCCCCAGCATTTT. Its protein is CASSYISYSNQPQHF.